Here is one T cell receptor beta chain with its context. Its antigen is not identified. This CDR3 is built from 16 residues. CDR1 and CDR2 (germline): MDHEN, SYDVKM. The V and J ends lost 3 bases and 0 bases, in that order; junction bases with no gene match: 5. Only CD45RO-negative cells positively selected for CCR7 counted as naive CD8 cells, so terminally differentiated effector memory CD45RA+ cells were excluded. As handled by the study authors: Junction-only sequences without quality scores were provided by ImmunoSEQ, so filtering was different. Repertoires were generated with immunoSEQ multiplex PCR, while TCRdb's copy carries only in-frame clones and drops some. The DNA was the basis for D and trimming; V, J and clone size are from that table. The table lists around 610,000 clones, approximately 96% of them singletons. The sample belongs to a study of shared clonotypes between healthy human individuals.

Overall study results and limits: What rarefaction showed was incomplete sorted-subset sequencing despite large depth. Tissue TCR repertoires likely differ from these blood-only repertoires. Shared across a handful of donors were 4% to 6% of the naive CD4 clonotypes.

The receptor comes from a woman in her 30s in good health. This sequence joins TRBV28 and TRBJ2-7, with 10 bases lining up with TRBD2. The sample consisted of naive CD8+ T cells sorted from blood. This chain's CDR3 is CASSLSTSGLSYEQYF. The CDR3 coding sequence is TGTGCCAGCAGTTTGTCGACTAGCGGGCTCTCCTACGAGCAGTACTTC.